The rows below give T cell receptor beta chains drawn from one sample of a study of cytomegalovirus exposure and HLA in healthy donors. Libraries were prepared by immunoSEQ multiplex PCR; TCRdb keeps only in-frame clonotypes and omits some of them. The top ten clones hold 2.8% of a sample with some 200,000 clones, approximately 84% of them seen once. The sample consisted of PBMCs. The receptor source for this set is a woman aged 18-35 years in good health and CMV-seropositive. CDR3s include the opening cysteine and the closing phenylalanine or tryptophan. A D gene is named only where the DNA matches it firmly. Clone size is stated in some rows and not others, as once, few, many or a class when expanded.

TRBD2	TRBV11-2	TRBJ2-2	.	TGTGCCAGCAGCTTTCTAGCGGGACCGAACACCGGGGAGCTGTTTTTT	CASSFLAGPNTGELFF
TRBD1	TRBV2	TRBJ1-2	.	TGTGCCAGCAGTCGGGGGTCAGGGGGCGGCCGTGGCTACACCTTC	CASSRGSGGGRGYTF
.	TRBV4-2	TRBJ1-2	few	TGTGCCAGTACACTCTATTTTGGAGCAGAGGATGGCTACACCTTC	CASTLYFGAEDGYTF
.	TRBV19	TRBJ1-6	once	TGTGCCAGTAGTATCTCCCGCCAGGGTTTCCATAATTCACCCCTCCACTTT	CASSISRQGFHNSPLHF
TRBD2	TRBV5-6	TRBJ2-5	once	TGTGCCAGCAGCGTGGGACTAGCGGCCAGGACCCAGTACTTC	CASSVGLAARTQYF
.	TRBV7-9	TRBJ2-1	.	TGTGCCAGCAGCTTAGGGCGGGTAAGCTCCTACAATGAGCAGTTCTTC	CASSLGRVSSYNEQFF
.	TRBV5-1	TRBJ2-7	.	TGCGCCAGCAGCTTCTCAACATTTCAGGCCCGCGAGCAGTACTTC	CASSFSTFQAREQYF
.	TRBV4-1	TRBJ2-7	.	TGCGCCAGCAGCCAAGAAGGAGTCGAGCAGTACTTC	CASSQEGVEQYF
.	TRBV5-1	TRBJ1-4	.	TGCGCCAGCAGCTTGGTTTCAGGAGAGGGTGAAAAACTGTTTTTT	CASSLVSGEGEKLFF
.	TRBV15	TRBJ1-5	.	TGTGCCACCAGCAGAGACTCAGGGAAGGGGCAGCCCCAGCATTTT	CATSRDSGKGQPQHF
.	TRBV19	TRBJ2-7	.	TGTGCCAGTAGTCTCAGCGCGAGCTCCTACGAGCAGTACTTC	CASSLSASSYEQYF
.	TRBV20-1	TRBJ2-5	.	TGCAGTGCTAGAGTGGGCGAGACCCAGTACTTC	CSARVGETQYF
TRBD1	TRBV5-6	TRBJ2-3	.	TGTGCCAGCAGCTTACGAGGGACAGGGGGTTCGTTTACGCAGTATTTT	CASSLRGTGGSFTQYF
.	TRBV2	TRBJ2-5	.	TGTGCCAGCAGTGACAGAAGAGGGACCCAGTACTTC	CASSDRRGTQYF
.	TRBV25-1	TRBJ1-2	.	TGTGCCAGCAGTGAATCGGGCAGGGAAAAAAACTATGGCTACACCTTC	CASSESGREKNYGYTF
.	TRBV19	TRBJ1-2	few	TGTGCCAGTACCCCCCTGTCGGAGCGACCCGGGGATGGCTACACCTTC	CASTPLSERPGDGYTF
TRBD2	TRBV6-5	TRBJ2-1	once	TGTGCCAGCAGTTCACCCCGGGCGGGGGGGATCAATGAGCAGTTCTTC	CASSSPRAGGINEQFF
.	TRBV4-1	TRBJ2-2	.	TGCGCCAGCAGCCAAGGTGCTAGCTATTACACCGGGGAGCTGTTTTTT	CASSQGASYYTGELFF
.	TRBV4-1	TRBJ1-5	.	TGCGCCAGCAGCCAAGACCTCAGTATGAATCAGCCCCAGCATTTT	CASSQDLSMNQPQHF
.	TRBV11-1	TRBJ2-3	.	TGTGCCAGCAGCTTAGCCCACAGGGAAGGAAATACGCAGTATTTT	CASSLAHREGNTQYF
.	TRBV5-6	TRBJ2-5	.	TGTGCCAGCAGCTTGGGGGGAGACAACCAAGAGACCCAGTACTTC	CASSLGGDNQETQYF
.	TRBV5-1	TRBJ2-5	.	TGCGCCAGCAGCTTGGCCCGGGAGACCCAGTACTTC	CASSLARETQYF
.	TRBV11-3	TRBJ1-4	.	TGCGGGACTAATGAAAAACTGTTTTTT	CGTNEKLFF
.	TRBV9	TRBJ1-2	.	TGTGCCAGCAGCGTATCAACCGCCGGGGTTGGGAGCAGGACTACTGGGGGCTACACCTTC	CASSVSTAGVGSRTTGGYTF
TRBD1	TRBV6-1	TRBJ2-5	.	TGTGCCAGCAGTGTCGGGACAGGCCCTCGGGAGACCCAGTACTTC	CASSVGTGPRETQYF
TRBD2	TRBV5-4	TRBJ2-2	.	TGTGCCAGCAGGACGGGACTAGAAAGGACCGGGGAGCTGTTTTTT	CASRTGLERTGELFF
.	TRBV2	TRBJ2-7	.	TGTGCCACAGGGCCCCATTACGAGCAGTACTTC	CATGPHYEQYF
TRBD1	TRBV7-9	TRBJ2-7	.	TGTGCCAGCAGCCCATGGACAGGGAGGAGCTCCTACGAGCAGTACTTC	CASSPWTGRSSYEQYF
.	TRBV11-1	TRBJ2-7	.	TGTGCCAGCAGCTCCGGGGGGCGAGCGGTCGACGAGCAGTACTTC	CASSSGGRAVDEQYF
TRBD1	TRBV5-6	TRBJ2-7	.	TGTGCCAGCAGCCGGGACAGGGAGTACGAGCAGTACTTC	CASSRDREYEQYF
TRBD1	TRBV2	TRBJ1-5	.	TGTGCCAGCAGTGAAGAGTGGGGACAGACCAATCAGCCCCAGCATTTT	CASSEEWGQTNQPQHF
.	TRBV13	TRBJ2-5	.	TGTGCCAGCAGCTCCGAGGGCCTACAAGAGACCCAGTACTTC	CASSSEGLQETQYF
TRBD1	TRBV14	TRBJ1-2	.	TGTGCCAGCAGCCAAGAAGGTTGGAGGGGGCTAGATAGCTACACCTTC	CASSQEGWRGLDSYTF
TRBD1	TRBV7-9	TRBJ1-2	.	TGTGCCAGCAGCTTCTGGACAGGGATAAACTATGGCTACACCTTC	CASSFWTGINYGYTF
.	TRBV29-1	TRBJ1-2	once	TGCAGCGTTGATTCGGGATACTATGGCTACACCTTC	CSVDSGYYGYTF
.	TRBV5-1	TRBJ1-4	once	TGCGCCAGCAGCTTGGCCCGGGAGGGCGAAAAACTGTTTTTT	CASSLAREGEKLFF
TRBD1	TRBV11-2	TRBJ2-7	.	TGTGCCAGCAGCTTAGCCCCCATCGGACAGGGGGCGAGCGAGCAGTACTTC	CASSLAPIGQGASEQYF
TRBD2	TRBV4-1	TRBJ2-1	once	TGCGCCAGCAGCCAAGGGACTAGCGCGAACAATGAGCAGTTCTTC	CASSQGTSANNEQFF
.	TRBV5-1	TRBJ2-3	.	TGCGCCAGCCTCAGGGGGGATGGGGCAGATACGCAGTATTTT	CASLRGDGADTQYF
TRBD2	TRBV9	TRBJ2-1	.	TGTGCCAGCAGCGTATTGGCGGGGGGGCGTAGGAATGAGCAGTTCTTC	CASSVLAGGRRNEQFF
.	TRBV10-2	TRBJ1-3	few	TGCGCCACCCTACAGGGAAACACCATATATTTT	CATLQGNTIYF
.	TRBV2	TRBJ1-5	.	TGTGCCAGCAGTGAATTTACAGATAGCAATCAGCCCCAGCATTTT	CASSEFTDSNQPQHF
.	TRBV29-1	TRBJ1-1	once	TGCAGCGTTGAGTCGACAGGTAACACTGAAGCTTTCTTT	CSVESTGNTEAFF
.	TRBV7-9	TRBJ2-1	.	TGTGCCAGCAGCTTATCCTCGCGGGGCTCGATCTACAATGAGCAGTTCTTC	CASSLSSRGSIYNEQFF
.	TRBV19	TRBJ1-5	.	TGTGCCAGTAAGCCCGGGGAGGGACAGCCCCAGCATTTT	CASKPGEGQPQHF
TRBD2	TRBV7-2	TRBJ2-3	.	TGTGCCAGCAGCTTAAGGCGGGGGGGCCATGCAGATACGCAGTATTTT	CASSLRRGGHADTQYF
.	TRBV6-1	TRBJ1-2	few	TGTGCCAGCAGTGAGGCAGGGGACTATGGCTACACCTTC	CASSEAGDYGYTF
.	TRBV9	TRBJ2-1	few	TGTGCCAGCAGCTGGGCGGGACCGGACAATGAGCAGTTCTTC	CASSWAGPDNEQFF
TRBD1	TRBV9	TRBJ1-2	.	TGTGCCAGCAGCGTAGCTCCCCAGGGGGACTATGGCTACACCTTC	CASSVAPQGDYGYTF
.	TRBV19	TRBJ1-1	.	TGTGCCAGTAGTCAGGGTATGAACACTGAAGCTTTCTTT	CASSQGMNTEAFF
TRBD1	TRBV5-4	TRBJ2-3	.	TGTGCCAGCAGCGGCGTCCGGGACAGTCGAACAGATACGCAGTATTTT	CASSGVRDSRTDTQYF
.	TRBV6-6	TRBJ1-1	few	TGTGCCAGCAGTTACAGCGGGACGGTGACTTTCTTT	CASSYSGTVTFF
.	TRBV29-1	TRBJ1-2	.	TGCAGCGCCCGCGGACCCCGGAGGGACGGGAGGGATGGCTACACCTTC	CSARGPRRDGRDGYTF